This is a list of T cell receptor beta chains from one sample in a study of memory CD4+ T cells and cytomegalovirus serostatus. Libraries were prepared by immunoSEQ multiplex PCR; TCRdb keeps only in-frame clonotypes and omits some of them. The table has about 58,000 clones, roughly 85% seen once. The material sequenced was memory CD4+ T cells from blood. The receptors stem from an adult in good health and CMV-seronegative. Some clones in this sample may be carry-over from other donors' samples. Both conserved end residues are part of each CDR3. D genes are given only for firm matches. A row's size may be missing; if present it is once, few, many or a size class.

clone size: NA
D gene: NA
J gene: TRBJ1-4
CDR3 length: 13
V gene: TRBV30
CDR3 DNA: TGTGCCTGGAGTGAGGGAACTAATGAAAAACTGTTTTTT
CDR3 protein: CAWSEGTNEKLFF

clone size: NA
D gene: TRBD1
J gene: TRBJ1-6
CDR3 length: 15
V gene: TRBV7-2
CDR3 DNA: TGTGCCAGCAGCGACCGGACAGGCCTTAATTCACCCCTCCACTTT
CDR3 protein: CASSDRTGLNSPLHF

clone size: NA
D gene: NA
J gene: TRBJ2-2
CDR3 length: 11
V gene: TRBV10-2
CDR3 DNA: TGCGCCAGCTATCGTACCGGGGAGCTGTTTTTT
CDR3 protein: CASYRTGELFF

clone size: few
D gene: NA
J gene: TRBJ1-3
CDR3 length: 17
V gene: TRBV4-2
CDR3 DNA: TGTGCCAGCAGCCAGGCAGTTATTAAGGGCTCTGGAAACACCATATATTTT
CDR3 protein: CASSQAVIKGSGNTIYF

clone size: NA
D gene: TRBD1
J gene: TRBJ1-3
CDR3 length: 13
V gene: TRBV27
CDR3 DNA: TGTGCCAGCAGAGGGACAGGCAGAAACACCATATATTTT
CDR3 protein: CASRGTGRNTIYF

clone size: NA
D gene: NA
J gene: TRBJ2-2
CDR3 length: 15
V gene: TRBV5-5
CDR3 DNA: TGTGCCAGCAGCTTACTAAGCGAGAACACCGGGGAGCTGTTTTTT
CDR3 protein: CASSLLSENTGELFF

clone size: NA
D gene: NA
J gene: TRBJ1-2
CDR3 length: 12
V gene: TRBV2
CDR3 DNA: TGTGCCAGCAGACAGGGATGGTATGGCTACACCTTC
CDR3 protein: CASRQGWYGYTF

clone size: NA
D gene: NA
J gene: TRBJ1-3
CDR3 length: 13
V gene: TRBV4-2
CDR3 DNA: TGTGCCAGCAGCCAAGATAGGACAGACACCATATATTTT
CDR3 protein: CASSQDRTDTIYF

clone size: few
D gene: TRBD2
J gene: TRBJ2-5
CDR3 length: 15
V gene: TRBV28
CDR3 DNA: TGTGCCAGCAGCCAAAGAGGCGGGGGCCAAGAGACCCAGTACTTC
CDR3 protein: CASSQRGGGQETQYF

clone size: NA
D gene: NA
J gene: TRBJ2-2
CDR3 length: 16
V gene: TRBV7-2
CDR3 DNA: TGTGCCAGCAGCTTAGGGGGGCAGGGTAACACCGGGGAGCTGTTTTTT
CDR3 protein: CASSLGGQGNTGELFF

clone size: NA
D gene: NA
J gene: TRBJ2-2
CDR3 length: 16
V gene: TRBV30
CDR3 DNA: TGTGCCTGGAGTTTTAGGGCTCTCAGACGGCCCGGGGAGCTGTTTTTT
CDR3 protein: CAWSFRALRRPGELFF

clone size: once
D gene: NA
J gene: TRBJ1-2
CDR3 length: 10
V gene: TRBV29-1
CDR3 DNA: TGCAGCGTGCGCGCAGCTGGCTACACCTTC
CDR3 protein: CSVRAAGYTF

clone size: NA
D gene: NA
J gene: TRBJ2-1
CDR3 length: 16
V gene: TRBV28
CDR3 DNA: TGTGCCAGCAGCTCCTACCTTGCCAGCTCCTACAATGAGCAGTTCTTC
CDR3 protein: CASSSYLASSYNEQFF

clone size: NA
D gene: NA
J gene: TRBJ2-7
CDR3 length: 12
V gene: TRBV6-5
CDR3 DNA: TGTGCCAGATCAGGAGATCTGTACGAGCAGTACTTC
CDR3 protein: CARSGDLYEQYF

clone size: NA
D gene: NA
J gene: TRBJ1-6
CDR3 length: 15
V gene: TRBV18
CDR3 DNA: TGTGCCAGCTCACCCAGGGCAGGGGAAGGATCACCCCTCCACTTT
CDR3 protein: CASSPRAGEGSPLHF

clone size: NA
D gene: NA
J gene: TRBJ2-3
CDR3 length: 13
V gene: TRBV5-1
CDR3 DNA: TGCGCCAGCAGCTTAGCTAGTCAAGATACGCAGTATTTT
CDR3 protein: CASSLASQDTQYF

clone size: few
D gene: NA
J gene: TRBJ1-5
CDR3 length: 15
V gene: TRBV7-8
CDR3 DNA: TGTGCCAGCGCCCAATCTTTAAATCAGGTGCAGCCCCAGCATTTT
CDR3 protein: CASAQSLNQVQPQHF

clone size: NA
D gene: TRBD1
J gene: TRBJ2-2
CDR3 length: 20
V gene: TRBV10-1
CDR3 DNA: TGCGCCAGCAGAGAGGGCAGGGACAGGGGGCCGACTACGTTCACCGGGGAGCTGTTTTTT
CDR3 protein: CASREGRDRGPTTFTGELFF

clone size: NA
D gene: TRBD2
J gene: TRBJ2-1
CDR3 length: 14
V gene: TRBV2
CDR3 DNA: TGTGCCAGCTGTGGGCGGGAGGTCTACAATGAGCAGTTCTTC
CDR3 protein: CASCGREVYNEQFF

clone size: NA
D gene: NA
J gene: TRBJ2-4
CDR3 length: 14
V gene: TRBV27
CDR3 DNA: TGTGCCAGCAGACCAAACCGGGGCGGAAACATTCAGTACTTC
CDR3 protein: CASRPNRGGNIQYF

clone size: NA
D gene: NA
J gene: TRBJ1-1
CDR3 length: 13
V gene: TRBV27
CDR3 DNA: TGTGCCAGCAAAAGGGGGGCGCGAACTGAAGCTTTCTTT
CDR3 protein: CASKRGARTEAFF

clone size: NA
D gene: TRBD1
J gene: TRBJ2-7
CDR3 length: 14
V gene: TRBV28
CDR3 DNA: TGTGCCAGCAGTTCACGGACAGGGGGCTACGAGCAGTACTTC
CDR3 protein: CASSSRTGGYEQYF

clone size: NA
D gene: NA
J gene: TRBJ1-6
CDR3 length: 15
V gene: TRBV6-1
CDR3 DNA: TGTGCCAGCAATATTAGGGAGCCCCATAATTCACCCCTCCACTTT
CDR3 protein: CASNIREPHNSPLHF

clone size: once
D gene: TRBD1
J gene: TRBJ1-3
CDR3 length: 15
V gene: TRBV9
CDR3 DNA: TGTGCCAGCAGCGCAGGGACAGGGGTTGGAAACACCATATATTTT
CDR3 protein: CASSAGTGVGNTIYF

clone size: NA
D gene: NA
J gene: TRBJ1-2
CDR3 length: 11
V gene: TRBV6-1
CDR3 DNA: TGTGCCAGCAGTGAAGGCGGTGGCTACACCTTC
CDR3 protein: CASSEGGGYTF

clone size: once
D gene: TRBD2
J gene: TRBJ2-7
CDR3 length: 16
V gene: TRBV5-4
CDR3 DNA: TGTGCCAGCAGCTTGGCTAGCGGGAGGGGCGCCTACGAGCAGTACTTC
CDR3 protein: CASSLASGRGAYEQYF

clone size: NA
D gene: TRBD2
J gene: TRBJ2-1
CDR3 length: 16
V gene: TRBV9
CDR3 DNA: TGTGCCAGCAGCCCCCGGACTAGCGGGAGGGAGGATGAGCAGTTCTTC
CDR3 protein: CASSPRTSGREDEQFF

clone size: NA
D gene: NA
J gene: TRBJ2-3
CDR3 length: 13
V gene: TRBV7-8
CDR3 DNA: TGTGCCAGCAGCTCCCAGGGACCAGATACGCAGTATTTT
CDR3 protein: CASSSQGPDTQYF

clone size: NA
D gene: NA
J gene: TRBJ2-5
CDR3 length: 12
V gene: TRBV6-1
CDR3 DNA: TGTGCCAGCACGAGGGACCTTCGGACCCAGTACTTC
CDR3 protein: CASTRDLRTQYF

clone size: NA
D gene: NA
J gene: TRBJ2-2
CDR3 length: 16
V gene: TRBV4-2
CDR3 DNA: TGTGCCAGCAGCCAAGCGGTTCAGGGAAGCACCGGGGAGCTGTTTTTT
CDR3 protein: CASSQAVQGSTGELFF

clone size: NA
D gene: NA
J gene: TRBJ2-2
CDR3 length: 16
V gene: TRBV4-2
CDR3 DNA: TGTGCCAGCAGCCAAGCGGAACAGATAAACACCGGGGAGCTGTTTTTT
CDR3 protein: CASSQAEQINTGELFF

clone size: NA
D gene: NA
J gene: TRBJ1-3
CDR3 length: 11
V gene: TRBV20-1
CDR3 DNA: TGCAGTGCTATGGGCGGAAACACCATATATTTT
CDR3 protein: CSAMGGNTIYF

clone size: NA
D gene: NA
J gene: TRBJ1-3
CDR3 length: 14
V gene: TRBV18
CDR3 DNA: TGTGCCAGCTCACCAATCGACTCTGGAAACACCATATATTTT
CDR3 protein: CASSPIDSGNTIYF

clone size: NA
D gene: NA
J gene: TRBJ1-1
CDR3 length: 13
V gene: TRBV28
CDR3 DNA: TGTGCCCACCTCGCACGTCTGAACACTGAAGCTTTCTTT
CDR3 protein: CAHLARLNTEAFF

clone size: NA
D gene: NA
J gene: TRBJ2-1
CDR3 length: 15
V gene: TRBV7-2
CDR3 DNA: TGTGCCAGCAGTAACGGGGCGGGACGGAGGAATGAGCAGTTCTTC
CDR3 protein: CASSNGAGRRNEQFF

clone size: NA
D gene: NA
J gene: TRBJ2-3
CDR3 length: 15
V gene: TRBV9
CDR3 DNA: TGTGCCAGCAGCGTAGAGAACGGGGGGCCAGATACGCAGTATTTT
CDR3 protein: CASSVENGGPDTQYF

clone size: NA
D gene: NA
J gene: TRBJ1-2
CDR3 length: 16
V gene: TRBV4-2
CDR3 DNA: TGTGCCAGCAGCCAAGATGGGCGAGCTTCTACTTATGGCTACACCTTC
CDR3 protein: CASSQDGRASTYGYTF

clone size: NA
D gene: TRBD2
J gene: TRBJ2-5
CDR3 length: 16
V gene: TRBV30
CDR3 DNA: TGTGCCTGGATAATAGGCGGGAGGGGATTGGGGGAGACCCAGTACTTC
CDR3 protein: CAWIIGGRGLGETQYF

clone size: NA
D gene: TRBD2
J gene: TRBJ2-1
CDR3 length: 15
V gene: TRBV5-4
CDR3 DNA: TGTGCCAGCAGCTCCGGACTAGCGGGAGGCGATGAGCAGTTCTTC
CDR3 protein: CASSSGLAGGDEQFF

clone size: few
D gene: NA
J gene: TRBJ1-5
CDR3 length: 17
V gene: TRBV28
CDR3 DNA: TGTGCCAGCAGCTTCCCACAGGGCGGGTATAGCAATCAGCCCCAGCATTTT
CDR3 protein: CASSFPQGGYSNQPQHF

clone size: NA
D gene: NA
J gene: TRBJ2-2
CDR3 length: 16
V gene: TRBV12-5
CDR3 DNA: TGTGCTAGTGGTTTGGGAAGTAGCGGAAACACCGGGGAGCTGTTTTTT
CDR3 protein: CASGLGSSGNTGELFF

clone size: NA
D gene: NA
J gene: TRBJ2-5
CDR3 length: 14
V gene: TRBV14
CDR3 DNA: TGTGCCAGCAGCCCACATCGAGGGGTAGAGACCCAGTACTTC
CDR3 protein: CASSPHRGVETQYF

clone size: few
D gene: NA
J gene: TRBJ2-7
CDR3 length: 12
V gene: TRBV25-1
CDR3 DNA: TGTGCCAGCAGTGGAAGGATCTACGAGCAGTACTTC
CDR3 protein: CASSGRIYEQYF

clone size: NA
D gene: TRBD2
J gene: TRBJ2-7
CDR3 length: 15
V gene: TRBV10-3
CDR3 DNA: TGTGCCATCAGTGAAAAGACTAGCGGGAGCTTTACGCAGTACTTC
CDR3 protein: CAISEKTSGSFTQYF

clone size: NA
D gene: TRBD1
J gene: TRBJ1-2
CDR3 length: 13
V gene: TRBV30
CDR3 DNA: TGTGCCTGGAGTCGACAGGGCAACTATGGCTACACCTTC
CDR3 protein: CAWSRQGNYGYTF

clone size: NA
D gene: NA
J gene: TRBJ1-2
CDR3 length: 13
V gene: TRBV5-1
CDR3 DNA: TGCGCCAGCAGCTTGGACGGGAGCTATGGCTACACCTTC
CDR3 protein: CASSLDGSYGYTF

clone size: few
D gene: TRBD1
J gene: TRBJ2-7
CDR3 length: 15
V gene: TRBV27
CDR3 DNA: TGTGCCAGCAGTTTAATAAGGACAGGGGACTACGAGCAGTACTTC
CDR3 protein: CASSLIRTGDYEQYF

clone size: NA
D gene: NA
J gene: TRBJ1-1
CDR3 length: 10
V gene: TRBV2
CDR3 DNA: TGTGCCAGCAGTGTGGCCCAAGCTTTCTTT
CDR3 protein: CASSVAQAFF

clone size: NA
D gene: NA
J gene: TRBJ2-2
CDR3 length: 15
V gene: TRBV2
CDR3 DNA: TGTGCCAGCAGAGAGGGCAGGGGGGACACCGGGGAGCTGTTTTTT
CDR3 protein: CASREGRGDTGELFF

clone size: NA
D gene: TRBD2
J gene: TRBJ2-3
CDR3 length: 15
V gene: TRBV4-1
CDR3 DNA: TGCGCCAGCAGTCGGACTAGCTCCGGCACAGATACGCAGTATTTT
CDR3 protein: CASSRTSSGTDTQYF

clone size: NA
D gene: NA
J gene: TRBJ1-6
CDR3 length: 16
V gene: TRBV5-1
CDR3 DNA: TGCGCCAGCAGCTTGGGATCGCAGGGGAGGAATTCACCCCTCCACTTT
CDR3 protein: CASSLGSQGRNSPLHF